This T cell receptor beta chain derives from a study of cytomegalovirus exposure and HLA in healthy donors. Study results and caveats: V- and J-gene trimming of TCR beta was linked (in a later analysis) to a missense DCLRE1C variant.

This clone occurred once. The antigen is not known. The PCR used 60 Vbeta and 13 Jbeta primers. Measured with immunoSEQ multiplex PCR; TCRdb has only the in-frame clones, and not every one. Of approximately 190,000 clones listed, around 86% are singletons. Germline V gives CDR1 MNHEY, CDR2 SMNVEV (reference sequence). The trim removed 5 bases at V and 2 bases at J, leaving 4 bases unmatched. The CDR3 has 14 amino acids. The clonotype originates from a man in his forties or fifties in good health and CMV-seropositive. Sequenced: PBMCs. This sequence joins TRBV27 and TRBJ1-2, with 8 bases identical to TRBD1. This chain's CDR3 is CASSLQGGNYGYTF. DNA of the CDR3: TGTGCCAGCAGTCTACAGGGGGGGAACTATGGCTACACCTTC.